The 12 T cell receptor beta chains given below trace back to one sample, sequenced in a study of T cell responses to AZD1222 COVID-19 vaccine. TCRdb's table, derived via immunoSEQ multiplex PCR, lists solely in-frame clones and lacks some. The data show about 100,000 clones, over 90% seen once. The input for sequencing was peripheral blood, taken on day 0 of AZD1222 vaccination. The receptors derive from an adult in good health.

This clone was seen just once. The chain uses TRBV5-5 and TRBJ2-1; 10 bases agree with TRBD2. The CDR3 runs to 17 residues. With 0 bases clipped from V and 8 bases from J, the junction kept 11 bases outside the gene matches. Germline CDR1 and CDR2: SGHKS and YYEKEE (reference sequence). The CDR3 DNA is TGTGCCAGCAGCTTGGGGGAGGGACTAGCGTTTTTTGATGAGCAGTTCTTC. Protein product: CASSLGEGLAFFDEQFF. The full variable domain, its missing parts supplied by reference TRBV5-5 and TRBJ2-1, is DAGVTQSPTHLIKTRGQQVTLRCSPISGHKSVSWYQQVLGQGPQFIFQYYEKEERGRGNFPDRFSARQFPNYSSELNVNALLLGDSALYLCASSLGEGLAFFDEQFFGPGTRLTVL.

This chain links TRBV16 with TRBJ1-4; unclear D gene. The CDR3 loop spans 14 amino acids. Trimming left V 3 bases short and J 2 bases short, with 7 bases between. Germline V CDR1 and CDR2: KGHSY, FQNENV. This chain's CDR3 is CASSHSVTNEKLFF. DNA for the CDR3: TGTGCCAGCAGCCATTCGGTCACTAATGAAAAACTGTTTTTT.

This chain connects TRBV19 to TRBJ1-6; no firm D call. Trimming pared 5 bases from V and 7 bases from J, leaving 9 bases between. CDR3 length: 13 amino acids. The germline gives CDR1 LNHDA, CDR2 SQIVND (reference sequence). CDR3 loop: CASSAGRNSPLHF. The CDR3 nucleotides are TGTGCCAGTAGTGCAGGCCGGAATTCACCCCTCCACTTT.

A word on this clone: At one boundary the junction diverges from the germline segment, which might be a read error. The chain joins TRBV28 to TRBJ1-3; TRBD1 agrees at 8 bases. The germline V gene encodes CDR1 MDHEN and CDR2 SYDVKM. The CDR3 consists of 14 residues. CDR3 nucleotides: TGTGCCAGCAGTTTTGGGGTCCACCCGGACAGGGCCCATTTT. Translated: CASSFGVHPDRAHF.

In its sample, this clone was seen once. The chain joins TRBV7-2 to TRBJ2-1; 11 positions match TRBD2. The germline CDR1 and CDR2 sequences are SGHTA and FQGNSA. V lost 4 bases and J lost 8; bases outside the gene matches: 7. The CDR3 loop spans 15 amino acids. The DNA for the CDR3 is TGTGCCAGCAGCTCCACTAGCGGGAGCTTCCATGAGCAGTTCTTC. Encoded protein: CASSSTSGSFHEQFF. The whole variable domain, remainder taken from reference TRBV7-2 and TRBJ2-1, is GAGVSQSPSNKVTEKGKDVELRCDPISGHTALYWYRQSLGQGLEFLIYFQGNSAPDKSGLPSDRFSAERTGGSVSTLTIQRTQQEDSAVYLCASSSTSGSFHEQFFGPGTRLTVL.

The chain has TRBV9 and TRBJ2-1; D remains ambiguous. CDR1 is SGDLS, CDR2 YYNGEE, per germline. Trimming took off 5 bases at V and 0 bases at J, with 9 bases between the two ends. The CDR3 spans 14 residues. The CDR3 DNA sequence: TGTGCCAGCAGACCATTGAGCTCCTACAATGAGCAGTTCTTC. Protein product: CASRPLSSYNEQFF.

The chain links TRBV11-2 to TRBJ2-5; D is possibly TRBD1 (7 bases). CDR1 and CDR2 (germline): SGHAT, FQNNGV. This CDR3 is 15 amino acids long. Trimming took off 2 bases at V and 6 bases at J, with 16 bases between the two ends. For the CDR3, the DNA is TGTGCCAGCAGCTTACTGGAGGGGGCTTGGAAGACCCAGTACTTC. It encodes CASSLLEGAWKTQYF.

The gene calls are TRBV27 and TRBJ2-7; D might be TRBD2 (5 bases). This CDR3 contains 13 residues. Germline values: CDR1 MNHEY, CDR2 SMNVEV (reference sequence). The V gene lost 4 bases and the J gene lost 3 bases, with 10 bases spanning the gap. As DNA, the CDR3 is TGTGCCAGCAGTTCAAGCGGTAACTACGAGCAGTACTTC. Amino acid sequence: CASSSSGNYEQYF.

The chain recombines TRBV7-9 with TRBJ1-5; 8 bases are a match to TRBD1. In germline, CDR1 is SEHNR, CDR2 FQNEAQ (reference sequence). V dropped 3 bases and J dropped 11; count of bases not matched to a gene: 12. This CDR3 comprises 15 residues. The CDR3 is CASSFTGGDVSAQHF. The CDR3 bases are TGTGCCAGCAGCTTTACAGGGGGGGATGTTTCGGCCCAGCATTTT.

V is TRBV18 and J is TRBJ2-3, with TRBD2 identical over 10 bases. The germline CDR1 and CDR2 sequences are KGHSH and LQKENI. V shed 3 bases, J shed 3 bases, and the junction held 6 bases outside the gene matches. This CDR3 has 16 residues. Here the CDR3 DNA reads TGTGCCAGCTCACCCCAACTAGCGGGGATTACAGATACGCAGTATTTT. It translates to CASSPQLAGITDTQYF.

The J gene is TRBJ2-2, the V gene TRBV9, with 9 bases identical to TRBD2. The germline V gene has CDR1 SGDLS and CDR2 YYNGEE. V shed 3 bases and J 4 bases; nucleotides not matched to a gene: 10. This CDR3 has 17 residues. CDR3 DNA: TGTGCCAGCAGCGCCCTCGTGGGGACTAGCACCACCGGGGAGCTGTTTTTT. It translates to CASSALVGTSTTGELFF. The whole variable domain, remainder taken from reference TRBV9 and TRBJ2-2, is DSGVTQTPKHLITATGQRVTLRCSPRSGDLSVYWYQQSLDQGLQFLIQYYNGEERAKGNILERFSAQQFPDLHSELNLSSLELGDSALYFCASSALVGTSTTGELFFGEGSRLTVL.

The CDR3 reads CASSPQGLGILMNTEAFF. CDR3 DNA: TGTGCCAGCTCACCACAGGGACTCGGAATTCTCATGAACACTGAAGCTTTCTTT. The rearrangement joins TRBV18 to TRBJ1-1, with a weak D call TRBD1 (5 bases). Germline assignment: CDR1 KGHSH and CDR2 LQKENI. Trimming took off 1 base at V and 0 bases at J, with 18 bases between the two ends. CDR3 length equals 18 residues.